Following are 17 T cell receptor beta chains from one sample sequenced in a study of T cell responses to AZD1222 COVID-19 vaccine. Profiling relied on immunoSEQ multiplex PCR, and the TCRdb table lists in-frame clones only, not all of them. Of about 100,000 clones in the sample, more than 75% were seen once. This sample comprised peripheral blood, obtained on day 0 of AZD1222 vaccination. The receptor source for this set is an adult in good health.

The J gene is TRBJ2-7, the V gene TRBV28; 7 bases map to TRBD1. Trimming took 4 bases from V and 0 from J; bases not matched to a gene: 3. Germline CDR1 reads MDHEN; CDR2 reads SYDVKM. This CDR3 region has 14 residues. CDR3 nucleotide sequence: TGTGCCAGCAGTTCCCCAGGGGGCTCCTACGAGCAGTACTTC. Translated, it gives CASSSPGGSYEQYF.

This clone was detected a few times. The V and J genes are TRBV5-1 and TRBJ1-1; 7 nucleotides match TRBD1. This CDR3 is built from 17 residues. Germline assignment: CDR1 SGHRS and CDR2 YFSETQ. V shed 3 bases, J shed 5 bases, and the junction held 16 bases outside the gene matches. DNA of the CDR3: TGCGCCAGCAGCTCTACTGGTAAGATCGACAGGGAGACTGAAGCTTTCTTT. Residues: CASSSTGKIDRETEAFF.

V and J are TRBV5-8 and TRBJ1-1; maybe TRBD1 (5 bases). CDR1 is SGHTS, CDR2 YDEGEE, per germline. Trimming pared 5 bases from V and 5 bases from J, leaving 13 bases between. This CDR3 has 13 residues. The CDR3 reads CASSRGVGTEAFF. CDR3 sequence (DNA): TGTGCCAGCAGTCGGGGGGTAGGGACTGAAGCTTTCTTT.

The chain combines TRBV24-1 with TRBJ2-3; D gene unclear. The CDR3 length is 14 residues. The germline gives CDR1 KGHDR, CDR2 SFDVKD. V was pared by 6 bases and J by 1 base, with 10 bases between. The CDR3 here is CATSHPGGTDTQYF. Written as DNA, the CDR3 is TGTGCCACCAGTCATCCGGGTGGCACAGATACGCAGTATTTT.

The chain is built from TRBV5-1 and TRBJ2-5, with TRBD2 identical over 8 bases. The germline V gene has CDR1 SGHRS and CDR2 YFSETQ. With 0 bases clipped from V and 4 bases from J, the junction kept 5 bases outside the gene matches. The length of the CDR3 is 15 residues. As DNA, the CDR3 is TGCGCCAGCAGCTTGGTTGGCGGGGGGCGAGAGACCCAGTACTTC. Translated, it gives CASSLVGGGRETQYF.

V gene TRBV5-1 combines with J gene TRBJ1-2; 7 nucleotides match TRBD1. V was clipped by 0 bases and J by 6 bases; unmatched bases: 5. The CDR3 runs to 14 residues. Germline values: CDR1 SGHRS, CDR2 YFSETQ. This CDR3 is CASSLETGSNGYTF. In DNA, the CDR3 is TGCGCCAGCAGCTTGGAGACAGGGTCGAATGGCTACACCTTC.

V usage is TRBV3-1 (or the pseudogene TRBV3-2) and J usage is TRBJ1-6; D not certain. The CDR3 loop spans 13 amino acids. Germline V gene lookup returns CDR1 LGHDT and CDR2 YNNKEL (reference sequence). V lost 4 bases, J lost 13 bases, and 14 bases lay in between. CDR3 region: CASSPDDRHPLHF. CDR3 in DNA: TGTGCCAGCAGCCCAGATGACCGACATCCCCTCCACTTT.

This chain links TRBV6-6 with TRBJ1-3; D may be TRBD1 (5 bases). The V and J ends lost 4 bases and 3 bases respectively, with 16 bases between them. The germline V gene has CDR1 MNHNY and CDR2 SVGAGI (reference sequence). CDR3 length: 16 residues. The CDR3 reads CASSSPGGTNGNTIYF. The CDR3 nucleotides are TGTGCCAGCAGTTCCCCGGGAGGGACGAATGGAAACACCATATATTTT.

The genes are TRBV30 and TRBJ1-5, with D possibly matching TRBD1 (5 bases). The V gene's germline CDR1 is GTSNPN and CDR2 SVGIG (reference sequence). The CDR3 covers 15 residues. The V end was cut by 7 bases, the J end by 2 bases, with 18 bases between. This CDR3 is CAFTIGTQGNQPQHF. In DNA form, the CDR3 reads TGTGCCTTTACGATAGGGACCCAGGGCAATCAGCCCCAGCATTTT. Together with reference TRBV30 and TRBJ1-5, the CDR3 gives the full variable domain: SQTIHQWPATLVQPVGSPLSLECTVEGTSNPNLYWYRQAAGRGLQLLFYSVGIGQISSEVPQNLSASRPQDRQFILSSKKLLLSDSGFYLCAFTIGTQGNQPQHFGDGTRLSIL.

The V call is TRBV7-2, the J call TRBJ1-5, with D perhaps TRBD1 (5 bases). In germline, CDR1 is SGHTA, CDR2 FQGNSA. Trimming left V 6 bases short and J 5 bases short, with 11 bases between. The CDR3 is 13 residues long. The CDR3: CASSYKGDQPQHF. The CDR3 DNA sequence: TGTGCCAGCAGTTATAAAGGGGATCAGCCCCAGCATTTT.

By sample fraction, this clone is medium-sized. In the same sample, other DNA sequences code for this CDR3. The V and J genes are TRBV7-3 and TRBJ2-2; TRBD1 agrees at 8 bases. V was pared by 5 bases and J by 8 bases, with 7 bases of the junction left unmatched. There are 14 residues in the CDR3. CDR1 SGHTA and CDR2 FQGTGA come from the germline V gene. DNA for the CDR3: TGTGCCAGCAGCCGTGGACAGGGCAGGGGGGAGCTGTTTTTT. Its protein is CASSRGQGRGELFF.

The V and J genes are TRBV4-1 and TRBJ1-1; maybe TRBD1 (6 bases). This CDR3 comprises 14 residues. V lost 4 bases and J 0 bases, leaving 9 bases between the germline ends. Per the germline V gene, CDR1 is MGHRA and CDR2 is YSYEKL. CDR3 amino acids: CASSLGTMNTEAFF. As DNA, the CDR3 is TGCGCCAGCAGCCTCGGGACAATGAACACTGAAGCTTTCTTT.

V and J are TRBV2 and TRBJ2-1, with no clear D. The CDR3 totals 14 residues. V was shortened by 8 bases and J by 0 bases, with 11 bases between the two germline ends. Per germline, CDR1 SNHLY and CDR2 FYNNEI. The chain's CDR3 is CASADRSSYNEQFF. CDR3 bases: TGTGCCAGCGCGGACCGCAGCTCCTACAATGAGCAGTTCTTC.

V gene TRBV7-9 combines with J gene TRBJ1-1; D might be TRBD1 (5 bases). Germline-derived CDR1 and CDR2 are SEHNR and FQNEAQ (reference sequence). The CDR3 totals 15 residues. The V gene lost 5 bases and the J gene lost 1 base, with 14 bases spanning the gap. In DNA form, the CDR3 reads TGTGCCAGCAGCCCCCAGGGAACTAAGAACACTGAAGCTTTCTTT. It yields the protein CASSPQGTKNTEAFF.

This clone was seen a single time. CDR3 bases: TGCAGTGCTAGTAGGGGACAGGGGCATGAGCAGTTCTTC. This sequence encodes CSASRGQGHEQFF. V is TRBV20-1 and J is TRBJ2-1, with 10 bases identical to TRBD1. Trimming cost V 3 bases and J 8 bases; bases outside gene matches: 4. This CDR3 contains 13 residues. Germline V gene data show CDR1 as DFQATT and CDR2 as SNEGSKA (reference sequence).

CDR3 in DNA: TGTGCCAGCAGTGAGGACAGGGACAGCTCCTACGAGCAGTACTTC. Its translation is CASSEDRDSSYEQYF. This chain connects TRBV6-1 to TRBJ2-7; 8 bases match TRBD1. The ends lost 3 bases at V and 0 bases at J; junction bases unmatched: 4. The germline CDR1 and CDR2 sequences are MNHNS and SASEGT. This CDR3 is 15 amino acids long.

As concerns this clone: Since the CDR3 does not end with the conserved phenylalanine or tryptophan, this likely comes from a read error. It is unclear where the CDR3 begins or ends on the DNA, so no DNA is shown, and the CDR3 is as TCRdb lists it. The CDR3 protein is CASGAHGARI. This rearrangement joins TRBV5-7 to TRBJ1-1. TRBV5-7 counts as an open reading frame of uncertain function. The CDR3 spans 10 amino acids, including both terminal residues.